These T cell receptor beta chains were read from a single sample in a study of somatic mutations in cytotoxic T cells in rheumatoid arthritis. Generated by immunoSEQ multiplex PCR, the TCRdb table keeps only in-frame clones and is missing some. The sample has approximately 23,000 clones, around 75% seen once. Sequencing was done on a sample of CD8+ T cells sorted from blood. These receptors came from an adult with rheumatoid arthritis. Both conserved end residues are part of each CDR3.

j_call v_call cdr3_aa
TRBJ2-1 TRBV27 CASSLPERPYNEQFF
TRBJ2-2 TRBV7-6 CASSPWVGDRTTGELFF
TRBJ2-3 TRBV18 CASSSRQGGWTDTQYF
TRBJ1-1 TRBV7-8 CASSPLTGAGTEAFF
TRBJ1-1 TRBV5-6 CASSSHRDRVSTEAFF
TRBJ2-5 TRBV18 CASSPPRQGIVQETQYF
TRBJ2-2 TRBV4-1 CASSQVSGSGELFF
TRBJ1-1 TRBV25-1 CASSVGQNTEAFF
TRBJ1-2 TRBV21-1 CASRATENYGYTF
TRBJ1-2 TRBV29-1 CSDRDRREINYGYTF
TRBJ1-1 TRBV4-3 CASSQARTANTEAFF
TRBJ1-6 TRBV19 CASSSTDHAGSPLHF
TRBJ2-7 TRBV10-3 CATWGSSEQYF
TRBJ1-1 TRBV11-3 CASSTGMSKNTEAFF
TRBJ2-1 TRBV5-1 CASSLGAHDEQFF
TRBJ2-1 TRBV7-9 CASSLEGLYNEQFF
TRBJ1-2 TRBV15 CATSRDRGYGYTF
TRBJ2-4 TRBV27 CASSSPGGGMDIQYF
TRBJ1-1 TRBV4-2 CASSHFTAAEAFF
TRBJ2-7 TRBV7-8 CASSLGTAYEQYF
TRBJ1-1 TRBV29-1 CSVRLGTGGRTEAFF
TRBJ1-1 TRBV11-2 CASSQTTTAGNTEAFF
TRBJ2-3 TRBV27 CASSSFFNTQYF
TRBJ2-3 TRBV10-3 CASRGGSLTDTQYF
TRBJ2-3 TRBV5-1 CASSLATTSGGAADTQYF
TRBJ1-6 TRBV9 CASSVRSSYNSPLHF
TRBJ2-3 TRBV4-3 CASSQEVRGRGTDTQYF
TRBJ1-2 TRBV6-5 CASSYGTEYGYTF
TRBJ2-7 TRBV10-2 CASSPSYEQYF
TRBJ2-2 TRBV10-3 CAIKSDSGELFF
TRBJ2-3 TRBV15 CATSSKTDRANIRDTQYF
TRBJ2-7 TRBV7-2 CASSLTGGGTYEQYF
TRBJ2-2 TRBV11-2 CASSFLAGDGGELFF
TRBJ2-7 TRBV7-8 CASSPGGGLGYEQYF
TRBJ2-1 TRBV4-3 CASSQGRTMPEQFF
TRBJ2-5 TRBV4-3 CASSQDSQETQYF
TRBJ2-5 TRBV6-4 CASSDSRTGGIIETQYF
TRBJ1-6 TRBV15 CATSRENSPLHF
TRBJ2-7 TRBV7-7 CASSLAPGGVHEQYF
TRBJ2-7 TRBV9 CASSPRDRISYEQYF
TRBJ1-2 TRBV13 CASRVVGGYTF
TRBJ2-2 TRBV9 CASSGLSGELFF
TRBJ2-3 TRBV5-1 CASSFTGGDSDTQYF
TRBJ2-7 TRBV14 CASNRQGDYEQYF
TRBJ2-7 TRBV2 CASSDRSSYEQYF
TRBJ1-1 TRBV25-1 CASSERGVITEAFF
TRBJ1-5 TRBV12-5 CASGLDNRVQHF
TRBJ2-7 TRBV5-6 CASSSGQGSYEQYF
TRBJ2-3 TRBV13 CASSSPAGVGTDTQYF
TRBJ2-7 TRBV9 CASSPRGGEQYF
TRBJ1-1 TRBV18 CASSPSTNLNTEAFF
TRBJ2-5 TRBV19 CASRRQGRETQYF
TRBJ2-1 TRBV7-9 CASSSLRGSSYNEQFF
TRBJ1-2 TRBV5-6 CASSFGRIYGYTF